These 4 T cell receptor beta chains came from one sample sequenced in a study of blood T cell repertoires in COVID-19. Profiling relied on immunoSEQ multiplex PCR, and the TCRdb table lists in-frame clones only, not all of them. The table shows some 260,000 clones, with over 80% occurring only once. Sequenced material: peripheral blood. These TCRs come from a woman in her 70s with COVID-19, enrolled during active disease.

This rearrangement joins TRBV19 to TRBJ1-2; TRBD1 might be the D (5 bases). Trimming cost V 6 bases and J 4 bases, with 24 bases left between them. The CDR3 runs to 17 residues. Per the germline V gene, CDR1 is LNHDA and CDR2 is SQIVND (reference sequence). CDR3 bases: TGTGCCAGTAGCAAAACCATCCAACTGGGGAGGGGCTATGGCTACACCTTC. Protein: CASSKTIQLGRGYGYTF.

The gene calls are TRBV15 and TRBJ2-3; 12 nucleotides agree with TRBD2. Germline loops: CDR1 LNHNV, CDR2 YYDKDF (reference sequence). This CDR3 spans 18 amino acids. The J segment lost 6 bases and the V segment lost 3 bases, leaving 13 bases of the junction unmatched. The CDR3 DNA reads TGTGCCACCAGCAGCTCCCGAGGACTAGCGGGGAAAGGGGATACGCAGTATTTT. It encodes CATSSSRGLAGKGDTQYF.

This rearrangement joins TRBV29-1 to TRBJ2-6; TRBD1 matches 7 bases. Germline CDR1 and CDR2: SQVTM and ANQGSEA. This CDR3 has 18 residues. V lost 1 base, J lost 1 base, and 10 bases stayed unmatched. The CDR3 region has the DNA TGCAGCGTTGAAGGGCCGGGACAGAAACTTTCTGGGGCCAACGTCCTGACTTTC. This translates into CSVEGPGQKLSGANVLTF.

The chain combines TRBV28 with TRBJ2-7, with D maybe TRBD1 (6 bases). V lost 6 bases to trimming and J lost 2 bases, with 17 bases between them. The CDR3 is made up of 15 amino acids. Germline-derived CDR1 and CDR2 are MDHEN and SYDVKM. The CDR3 sequence is CASRGAADGPYEQYF. CDR3 in DNA: TGTGCCAGCAGGGGGGCCGCAGACGGACCCTACGAGCAGTACTTC.